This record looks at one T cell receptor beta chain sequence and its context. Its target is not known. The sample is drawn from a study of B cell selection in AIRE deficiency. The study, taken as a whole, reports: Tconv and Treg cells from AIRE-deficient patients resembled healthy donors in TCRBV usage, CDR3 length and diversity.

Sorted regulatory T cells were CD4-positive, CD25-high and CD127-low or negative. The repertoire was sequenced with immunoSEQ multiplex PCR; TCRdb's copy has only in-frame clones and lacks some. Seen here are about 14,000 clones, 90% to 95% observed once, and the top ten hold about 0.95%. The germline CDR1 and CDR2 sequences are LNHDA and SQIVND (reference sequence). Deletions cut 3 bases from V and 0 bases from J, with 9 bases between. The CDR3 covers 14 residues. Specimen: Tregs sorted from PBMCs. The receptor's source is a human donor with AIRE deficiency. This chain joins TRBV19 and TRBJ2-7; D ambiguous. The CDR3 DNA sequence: TGTGCCAGTAGTATCAGCAGAGCCTCCTACGAGCAGTACTTC. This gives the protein CASSISRASYEQYF.